This TCR beta chain came from a study of cytomegalovirus exposure and HLA in healthy donors. On the study more broadly: Some 85 million unique TCRs, all from HLA-typed donors, were included in an early release of the data. Membership in the Caucasian-associated ancestry cluster was found for around four fifths of approximately 430 genotyped donors.

PCR primers comprised 60 Vbeta and 13 Jbeta primers. Source study methods: As a later analysis found, there were 70 million to 90 million unique TCR beta chains, of which roughly 11 million were shared. The repertoire was sequenced with immunoSEQ multiplex PCR; TCRdb's copy has only in-frame clones and lacks some. D and trimming were read from the DNA, whereas the V and J calls and clone size are those reported in that table. The table lists fewer than 200,000 clones, approximately 80% of them singletons. CDR3 size: 14 residues. Germline V CDR1 and CDR2: LNHDA, SQIVND (reference sequence). V dropped 3 bases and J dropped 2 bases, with 11 bases sitting between them.

The clonotype originates from a woman in her 30s in good health and CMV-seropositive. Sequencing was performed on PBMCs. V usage is TRBV19 and J usage is TRBJ2-7; tentative D call: TRBD1 (5 bases). The CDR3 region is CASSIRGGAYEQYF. The DNA for the CDR3 is TGTGCCAGTAGTATTAGGGGCGGCGCCTACGAGCAGTACTTC.